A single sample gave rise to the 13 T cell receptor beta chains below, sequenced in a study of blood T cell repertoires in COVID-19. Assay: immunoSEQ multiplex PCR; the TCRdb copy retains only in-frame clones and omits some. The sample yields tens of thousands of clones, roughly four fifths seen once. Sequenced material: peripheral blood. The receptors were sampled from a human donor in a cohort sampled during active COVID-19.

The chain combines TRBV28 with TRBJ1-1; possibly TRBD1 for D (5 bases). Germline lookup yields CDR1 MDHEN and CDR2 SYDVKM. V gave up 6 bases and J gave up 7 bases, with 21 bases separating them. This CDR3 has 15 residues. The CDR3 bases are TGTGCCAGCAGGCAAACCCTAAATACGGGGGATGAAGCTTTCTTT. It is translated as CASRQTLNTGDEAFF. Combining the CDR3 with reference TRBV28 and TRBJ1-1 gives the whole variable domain DVKVTQSSRYLVKRTGEKVFLECVQDMDHENMFWYRQDPGLGLRLIYFSYDVKMKEKGDIPEGYSVSREKKERFSLILESASTNQTSMYLCASRQTLNTGDEAFFGQGTRLTVV.

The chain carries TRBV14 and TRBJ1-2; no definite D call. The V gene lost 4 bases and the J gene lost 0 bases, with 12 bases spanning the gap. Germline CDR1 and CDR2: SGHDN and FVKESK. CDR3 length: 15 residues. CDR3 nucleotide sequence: TGTGCCAGCAGCCGATACCCTCAGGCTAACTATGGCTACACCTTC. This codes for CASSRYPQANYGYTF. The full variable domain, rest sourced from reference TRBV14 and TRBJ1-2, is EAGVTQFPSHSVIEKGQTVTLRCDPISGHDNLYWYRRVMGKEIKFLLHFVKESKQDESGMPNNRFLAERTGGTYSTLKVQPAELEDSGVYFCASSRYPQANYGYTFGSGTRLTVV.

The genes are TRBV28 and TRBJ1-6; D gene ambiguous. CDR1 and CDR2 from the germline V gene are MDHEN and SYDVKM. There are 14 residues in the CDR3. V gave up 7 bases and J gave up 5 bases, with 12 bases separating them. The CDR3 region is CASITPVNNSPLHF. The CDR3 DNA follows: TGTGCCAGCATAACCCCAGTTAATAATTCACCCCTCCACTTT.

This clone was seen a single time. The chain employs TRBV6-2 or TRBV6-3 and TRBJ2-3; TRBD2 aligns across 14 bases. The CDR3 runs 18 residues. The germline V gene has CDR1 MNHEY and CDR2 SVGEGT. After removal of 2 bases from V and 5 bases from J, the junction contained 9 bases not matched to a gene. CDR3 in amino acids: CASSYTERTSGRLDTQYF. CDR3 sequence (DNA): TGTGCCAGCAGTTACACTGAACGGACTAGCGGGAGGCTAGATACGCAGTATTTT.

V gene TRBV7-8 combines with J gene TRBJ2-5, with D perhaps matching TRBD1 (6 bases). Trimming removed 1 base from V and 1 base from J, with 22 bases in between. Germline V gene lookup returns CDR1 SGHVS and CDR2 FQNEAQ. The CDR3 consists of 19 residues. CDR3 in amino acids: CASSLGIPGQDRFQETQYF. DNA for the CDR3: TGTGCCAGCAGCTTAGGGATCCCGGGACAAGATCGATTCCAAGAGACCCAGTACTTC.

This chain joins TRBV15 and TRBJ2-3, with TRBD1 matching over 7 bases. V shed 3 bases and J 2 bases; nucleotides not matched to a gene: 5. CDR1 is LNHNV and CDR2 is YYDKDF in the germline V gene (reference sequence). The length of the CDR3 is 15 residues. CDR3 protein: CATSSRQGLTDTQYF. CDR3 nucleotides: TGTGCCACCAGCAGCCGACAGGGTCTCACAGATACGCAGTATTTT.

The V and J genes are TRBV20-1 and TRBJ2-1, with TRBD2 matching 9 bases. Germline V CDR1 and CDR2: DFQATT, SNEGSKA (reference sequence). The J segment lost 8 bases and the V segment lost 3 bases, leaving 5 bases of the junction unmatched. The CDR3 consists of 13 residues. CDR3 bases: TGCAGTGCTAGTCTAGCGGGGCGTGATGAGCAGTTCTTC. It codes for CSASLAGRDEQFF.

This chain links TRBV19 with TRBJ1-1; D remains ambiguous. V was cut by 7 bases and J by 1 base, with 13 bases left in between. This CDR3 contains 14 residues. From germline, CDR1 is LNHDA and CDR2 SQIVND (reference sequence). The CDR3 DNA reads TGTGCCAGTATGCACGGAGATTCGAACACTGAAGCTTTCTTT. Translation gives CASMHGDSNTEAFF.

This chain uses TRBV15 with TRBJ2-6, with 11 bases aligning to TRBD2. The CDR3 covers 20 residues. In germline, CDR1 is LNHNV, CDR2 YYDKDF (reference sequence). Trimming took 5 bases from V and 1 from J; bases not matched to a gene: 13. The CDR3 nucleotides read TGTGCCACCAGCTGGCCAACTAGCGGGAGTGGTATATCTGGGGCCAACGTCCTGACTTTC. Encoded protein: CATSWPTSGSGISGANVLTF.

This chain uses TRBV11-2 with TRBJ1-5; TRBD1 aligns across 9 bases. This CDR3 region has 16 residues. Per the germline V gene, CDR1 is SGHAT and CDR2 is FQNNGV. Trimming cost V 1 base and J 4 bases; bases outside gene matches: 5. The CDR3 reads CASSLAAGTGNQPQHF. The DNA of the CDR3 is TGTGCCAGCAGCTTAGCTGCCGGGACAGGGAATCAGCCCCAGCATTTT.

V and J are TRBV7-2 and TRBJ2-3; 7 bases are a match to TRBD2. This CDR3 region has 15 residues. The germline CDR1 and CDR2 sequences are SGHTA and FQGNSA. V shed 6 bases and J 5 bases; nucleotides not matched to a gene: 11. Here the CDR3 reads CASSRFAGVGDTQYF. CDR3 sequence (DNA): TGTGCCAGCAGTCGCTTCGCGGGAGTCGGAGATACGCAGTATTTT.

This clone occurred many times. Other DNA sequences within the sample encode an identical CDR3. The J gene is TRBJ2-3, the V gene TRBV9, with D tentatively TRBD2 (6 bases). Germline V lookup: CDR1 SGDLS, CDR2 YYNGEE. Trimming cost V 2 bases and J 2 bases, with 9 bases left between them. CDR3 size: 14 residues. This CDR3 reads CASSVIADTDTQYF. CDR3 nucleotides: TGTGCCAGCAGCGTTATAGCGGACACAGATACGCAGTATTTT. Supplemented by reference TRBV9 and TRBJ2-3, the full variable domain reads DSGVTQTPKHLITATGQRVTLRCSPRSGDLSVYWYQQSLDQGLQFLIQYYNGEERAKGNILERFSAQQFPDLHSELNLSSLELGDSALYFCASSVIADTDTQYFGPGTRLTVL.

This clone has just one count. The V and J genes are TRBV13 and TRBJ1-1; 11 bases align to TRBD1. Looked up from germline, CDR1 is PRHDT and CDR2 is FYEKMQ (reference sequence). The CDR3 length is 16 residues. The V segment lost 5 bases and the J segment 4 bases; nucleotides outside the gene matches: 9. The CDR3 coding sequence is TGTGCCAGCAGCGTCCCCGGGACAGGGGGGATCACTGAAGCTTTCTTT. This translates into CASSVPGTGGITEAFF.